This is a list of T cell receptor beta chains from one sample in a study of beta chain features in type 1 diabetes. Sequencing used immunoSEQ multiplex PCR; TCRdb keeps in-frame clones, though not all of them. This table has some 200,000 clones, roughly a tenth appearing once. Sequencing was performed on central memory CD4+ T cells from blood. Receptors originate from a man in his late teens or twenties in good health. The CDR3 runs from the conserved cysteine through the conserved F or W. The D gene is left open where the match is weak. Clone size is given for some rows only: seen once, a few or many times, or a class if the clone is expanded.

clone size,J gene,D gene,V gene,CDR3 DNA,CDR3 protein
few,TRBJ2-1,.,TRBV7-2,TGTGCCAGCAGACGTGGGGTCGGCGGGAAGGACAATGAGCAGTTCTTC,CASRRGVGGKDNEQFF
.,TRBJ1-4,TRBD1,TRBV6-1,TGTGCCAGCAGGGACAGGGATGAAAAACTGTTTTTT,CASRDRDEKLFF
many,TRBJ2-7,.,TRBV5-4,TGTGCCAGCAGCTTGGGTAACTACGAGCAGTACTTC,CASSLGNYEQYF
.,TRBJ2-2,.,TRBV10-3,TGTGCCATCAGGGGGGCGGTGAACACCGGGGAGCTGTTTTTT,CAIRGAVNTGELFF
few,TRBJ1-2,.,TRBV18,TGTGCCAGCTCACCTCAGGGACACGGTCATGGCTACACCTTC,CASSPQGHGHGYTF
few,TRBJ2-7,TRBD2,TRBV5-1,TGCGCCAGCAGAAATCCTGGCGGGAGTACATACGAGCAGTACTTC,CASRNPGGSTYEQYF
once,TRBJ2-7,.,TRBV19,TGTGCCAGTAGTATCGGGGCTTACGAGCAGTACTTC,CASSIGAYEQYF
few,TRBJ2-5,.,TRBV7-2,TGTGCCAGCAGCTTAGTCCGCCAACAAGAGACCCAGTACTTC,CASSLVRQQETQYF
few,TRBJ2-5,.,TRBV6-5,TGTGCCAGCAGTCGCCCCGGGGAGACCCAGTACTTC,CASSRPGETQYF
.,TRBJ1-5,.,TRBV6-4,TGTGCCAGCAGTGAGACACTAAATCAGCCCCAGCATTTT,CASSETLNQPQHF
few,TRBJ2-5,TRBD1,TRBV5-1,TGCGCCAGCAGCGCTCCAGGGGGTGAGACCCAGTACTTC,CASSAPGGETQYF
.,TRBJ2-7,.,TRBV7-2,TGTGCCAGCAGCTCGACGGGTCCCAACTACTTC,CASSSTGPNYF
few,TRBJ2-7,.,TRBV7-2,TGTGCCAGCAGCTCCCGGAGTAGTTACTACGAGCAGTACTTC,CASSSRSSYYEQYF
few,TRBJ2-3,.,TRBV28,TGTGCCAGCATCCCGGCGGGCAGCACAGATACGCAGTATTTT,CASIPAGSTDTQYF
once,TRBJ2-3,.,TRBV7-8,TGTGCCAGCAGCTTAGCCTGGGGGTCCCTAGACCCCACAGATACGCAGTATTTT,CASSLAWGSLDPTDTQYF
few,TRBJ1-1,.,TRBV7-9,TGTGCCAGCAGCTCCAATATGAACACTGAAGCTTTCTTT,CASSSNMNTEAFF
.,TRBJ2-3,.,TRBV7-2,TGTGCCAGCAGCTCGCCGACAGCCTCCACAGATACGCAGTATTTT,CASSSPTASTDTQYF
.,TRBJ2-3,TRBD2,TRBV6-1,TGTGCCAGCGGAAGGCTAGCGGGAGGTGAAGATACGCAGTATTTT,CASGRLAGGEDTQYF
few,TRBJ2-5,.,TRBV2,TGTGCCAGCAGTGAAGAAGGGTGGGAGACCCAGTACTTC,CASSEEGWETQYF
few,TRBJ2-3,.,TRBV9,TGTGCCAGCAGCGATTTGAGAGCTAGCACAGATACGCAGTATTTT,CASSDLRASTDTQYF
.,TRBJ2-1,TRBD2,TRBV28,TGTGCCAGCAGTCCTCCACTAGCGGGAAGTAGTAAGAATGAGCAGTTCTTC,CASSPPLAGSSKNEQFF
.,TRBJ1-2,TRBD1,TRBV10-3,TGTGCCATCAGGGAAGACAGGGACACTGGCTACACCTTC,CAIREDRDTGYTF
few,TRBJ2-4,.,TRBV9,TGTGCCAGCAGCCCTGCAATGGGAGGGGGCATTCAGTACTTC,CASSPAMGGGIQYF
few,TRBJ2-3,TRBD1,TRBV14,TGTGCCAGCAGCTCGGGGACAGGGACCGGTACGCAGTATTTT,CASSSGTGTGTQYF
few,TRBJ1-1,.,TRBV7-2,TGTGCCAGCAGCTTAGCTCCCCCCGTCGGAGCTTTCTTT,CASSLAPPVGAFF
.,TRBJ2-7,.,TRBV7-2,TGTGCCAGCAGCTTAGGAGCCAGGGCCTCCTACGAGCAGTACTTC,CASSLGARASYEQYF
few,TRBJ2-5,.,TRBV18,TGTGCCAGCTCACCGGGAGAGACCCAGTACTTC,CASSPGETQYF
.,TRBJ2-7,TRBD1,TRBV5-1,TGCGCCAGCAGCTTGGGACAGGGGAACTACGAGCAGTACTTC,CASSLGQGNYEQYF
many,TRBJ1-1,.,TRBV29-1,TGCAGCGTTGAAGGATCGAACAGGCGAGCTTTCTTT,CSVEGSNRRAFF
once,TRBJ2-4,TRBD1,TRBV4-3,TGCGCCAGCAGCCAAGGAAGTACAGGGGAGGCCAAAAACATTCAGTACTTC,CASSQGSTGEAKNIQYF
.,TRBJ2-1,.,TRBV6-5,TGTGCCAGCAGCCGTGGACTATCGGGGTACAATGAGCAGTTCTTC,CASSRGLSGYNEQFF
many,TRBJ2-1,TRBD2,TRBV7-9,TGTGCCAGCAGCCCCGGGACTAGCGGGAAGTACAATGAGCAGTTCTTC,CASSPGTSGKYNEQFF
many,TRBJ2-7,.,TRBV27,TGTGCCAGCAGTTCTTCCTACGAGCAGTACTTC,CASSSSYEQYF
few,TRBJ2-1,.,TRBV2,TGTGCCAGCAGAGCGGCCAGCTCCTACAATGAGCAGTTCTTC,CASRAASSYNEQFF
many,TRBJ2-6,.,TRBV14,TGTGCCAGCAGCCTTCATGGGGCCAACGTCCTGACTTTC,CASSLHGANVLTF
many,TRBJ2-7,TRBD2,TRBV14,TGTGCCAGCAGCCTCGGACTAGCGGGGGCGATCAGCTACGAGCAGTACTTC,CASSLGLAGAISYEQYF
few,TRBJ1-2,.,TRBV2,TGTGCCAGCCGGACACCGTCTATGAGCTACACCTTC,CASRTPSMSYTF
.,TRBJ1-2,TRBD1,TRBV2,TGTGCCAGCAGTCCTACAGGGGGCGTGGAGGGCTACACCTTC,CASSPTGGVEGYTF
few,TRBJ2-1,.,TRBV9,TGTGCCAGCAGCGCCAGCGCCTCCTACAATGAGCAGTTCTTC,CASSASASYNEQFF
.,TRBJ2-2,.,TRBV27,TGTGCCAGCAGTCAACAGCCCGTGGGTACCGGGGAGCTGTTTTTT,CASSQQPVGTGELFF
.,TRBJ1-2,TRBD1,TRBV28,TGTGCCAGCAGTTTGGGACAGGGCTTTGGCTACACCTTC,CASSLGQGFGYTF
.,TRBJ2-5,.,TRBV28,TGTGCCAGCAGTGATTACCAAGAGACCCAGTACTTC,CASSDYQETQYF
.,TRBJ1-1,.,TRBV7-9,TGTGCCAGCAGCTTAGGTTTGGGGGACACTGAAGCTTTCTTT,CASSLGLGDTEAFF
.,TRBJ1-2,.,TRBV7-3,TGTGCCAGCAGCTTATACTCCGGGACACCTTCCTTC,CASSLYSGTPSF
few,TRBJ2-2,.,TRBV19,TGTGCCACCAAGACTAGAATCGGTGCCGGGGAGCTGTTTTTT,CATKTRIGAGELFF
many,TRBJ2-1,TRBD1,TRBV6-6,TGTGCCAGCAGCCGTACGGGACAGGGCATCGATGAGCAGTTCTTC,CASSRTGQGIDEQFF